Listed here is a single TCR beta chain. Its antigen remains unknown. Production of TCR beta cDNA relied on 5'RACE template switching with UMIs. Each CDR3 protein gets one entry in TCRdb, which reprocessed the 5' RACE reads and gives no DNA. This sample's table has about 160,000 distinct CDR3 sequences. This specimen comes from a study of T cells expressing NK-cell markers. The overall study: Beta-chain profiling covered CD3+CD56+NKG2C+, CD3+CD56+NKG2C- and CD3+CD56-NKG2C+ sorted subsets. General study results and limits: HCMV specificity of expanded NKG2C+ T cell clones remained unclear.

The material sequenced was blood T cells: a sorted CD56 or NKG2C T cell subset, CD4+ or CD8+ T cells, or bulk PBMC T cells (not recorded which). The receptor was derived from a woman aged 18 to 75 in good health.

CDR3 loop: CSVGRQANPYEQYF. J is TRBJ2-7 and V is TRBV29-1; TCRdb proposes TRBD1, but this gene call is untestable without DNA. Germline lookup yields CDR1 SQVTM and CDR2 ANQGSEA. The CDR3 contains 14 residues.